This T cell receptor beta chain derives from a study of T cell responses to AZD1222 COVID-19 vaccine. The data were produced by immunoSEQ multiplex PCR, yet TCRdb's version contains in-frame clones alone and is incomplete. The sample contains 100,000 to 120,000 clones, around 90% of which appear only once. This CDR3 has 12 amino acids. CDR1 is SGHRS and CDR2 is YFSETQ in the germline V gene. V was trimmed by 4 bases and J by 10 bases, leaving 12 bases between them. This chain links TRBV5-1 with TRBJ2-1; no clear D gene. The specimen comprised peripheral blood, sampled on day 0 of AZD1222 vaccination. This receptor was identified in an adult in good health. The CDR3 reads CASSPVREEQFF. CDR3 DNA: TGCGCCAGCAGCCCCGTTCGCGAAGAGCAGTTCTTC.